This entry describes one TCR beta chain. The data were obtained in a study of T cell changes during pregnancy in multiple sclerosis. The CDR3 sequence is 15 residues long. In germline, CDR1 is SGDLS, CDR2 YYNGEE. The V and J ends lost 4 bases and 3 bases respectively, with 17 bases between them. Sequencing was performed with immunoSEQ multiplex PCR; in TCRdb, only in-frame clones are kept and a portion is missing. Altogether about 17,000 clones are present, about 85% being singletons, with the ten largest covering 7.5% to 10%. This clonotype was obtained from a female donor with multiple sclerosis, enrolled in a pregnancy study. The chain recombines TRBV9 with TRBJ2-7, with no clear D. Sequencing used CD8+ T cells from peripheral blood mononuclear cells, obtained after pregnancy. The CDR3 loop reads CASSLFEREDYEQYF. For the CDR3, the DNA is TGTGCCAGCAGCCTATTCGAGAGAGAAGACTACGAGCAGTACTTC. The whole variable domain, filled in from reference TRBV9 and TRBJ2-7, reads DSGVTQTPKHLITATGQRVTLRCSPRSGDLSVYWYQQSLDQGLQFLIQYYNGEERAKGNILERFSAQQFPDLHSELNLSSLELGDSALYFCASSLFEREDYEQYFGPGTRLTVT.